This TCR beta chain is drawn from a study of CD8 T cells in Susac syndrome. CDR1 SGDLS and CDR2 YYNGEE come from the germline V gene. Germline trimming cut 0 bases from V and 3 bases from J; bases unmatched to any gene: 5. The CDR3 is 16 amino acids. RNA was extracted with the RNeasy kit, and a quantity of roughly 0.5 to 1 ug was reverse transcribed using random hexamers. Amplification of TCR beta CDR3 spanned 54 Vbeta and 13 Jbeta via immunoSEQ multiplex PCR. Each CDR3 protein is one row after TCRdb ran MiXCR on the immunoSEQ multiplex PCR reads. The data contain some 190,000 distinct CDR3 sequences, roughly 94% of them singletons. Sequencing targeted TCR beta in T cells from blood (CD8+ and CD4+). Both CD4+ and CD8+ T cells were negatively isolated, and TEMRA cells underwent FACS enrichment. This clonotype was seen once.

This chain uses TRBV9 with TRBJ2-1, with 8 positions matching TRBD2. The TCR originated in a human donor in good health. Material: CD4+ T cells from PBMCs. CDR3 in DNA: TGTGCCAGCAGCGTAGTGGGGACTAGTCTCTACAATGAGCAGTTCTTC. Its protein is CASSVVGTSLYNEQFF.